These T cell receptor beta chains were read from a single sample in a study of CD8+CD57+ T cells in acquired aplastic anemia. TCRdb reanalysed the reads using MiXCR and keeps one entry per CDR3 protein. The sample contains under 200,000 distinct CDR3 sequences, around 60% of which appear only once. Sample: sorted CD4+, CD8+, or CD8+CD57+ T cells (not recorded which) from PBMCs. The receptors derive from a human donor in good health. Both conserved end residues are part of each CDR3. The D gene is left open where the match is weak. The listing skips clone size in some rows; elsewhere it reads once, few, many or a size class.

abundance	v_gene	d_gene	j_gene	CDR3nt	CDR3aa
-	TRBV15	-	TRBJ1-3	TGTGCCACCAGCAGTTACACCGGGCGGGGGGCGTCTGGAAACACCATATATTTT	CATSSYTGRGASGNTIYF
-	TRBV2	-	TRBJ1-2	TGTGCCAGCAGTCCATCGGCAACATCCTATGGCTACACCTTC	CASSPSATSYGYTF
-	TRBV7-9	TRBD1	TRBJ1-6	TGTGCCAGCAGCCAGCCTAGGGACAGTGCTAATTCACCCCTCCACTTT	CASSQPRDSANSPLHF
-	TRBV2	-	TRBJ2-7	TGTGCCAGCAGTGAAGGACTCGCAAACGAGCAGTACTTC	CASSEGLANEQYF
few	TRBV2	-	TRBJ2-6	TGTGCCAGCCGACCGGACGGCTCTGGGGCCAACGTCCTGACTTTC	CASRPDGSGANVLTF
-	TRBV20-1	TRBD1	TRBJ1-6	TGCAGTGCTGTGACAGGGGTAGGTTCACCCCTCCACTTT	CSAVTGVGSPLHF
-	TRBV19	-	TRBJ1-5	TGTGCCAGTAGTACCGGGGGGGGCAATCAGCCCCAGCATTTT	CASSTGGGNQPQHF
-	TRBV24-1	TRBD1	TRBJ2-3	TGTGCCACGGCGGACAGGAATACGCAGTATTTT	CATADRNTQYF
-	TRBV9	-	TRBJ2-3	TGTGCCAGCAGCGTACAGACTAGCACAGATACGCAGTATTTT	CASSVQTSTDTQYF
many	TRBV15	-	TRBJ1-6	TGTGCCACCAGCTACCGGACGGGGCCAAATTCACCCCTCCACTTT	CATSYRTGPNSPLHF
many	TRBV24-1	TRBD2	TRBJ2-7	TGTGCCACCAGTCGAGCGGGAGGGCAATCCGAGCAGTACTTC	CATSRAGGQSEQYF
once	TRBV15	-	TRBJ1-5	TGTGCCACCAGCAGAGATGGGGAAATTCAGCCCCAGCATTTT	CATSRDGEIQPQHF
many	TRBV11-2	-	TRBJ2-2	TGTGCCAGCAGCCCGAGGTGGACCGGGGAGCTGTTTTTT	CASSPRWTGELFF
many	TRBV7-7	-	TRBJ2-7	TGTGCTAGCAGCTTAGTGGTTGGGGACCCACACTCCTACGAGCAGTACTTC	CASSLVVGDPHSYEQYF
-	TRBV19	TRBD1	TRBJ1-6	TGTGCCAGTCAGGACAGGGAAGGTTCACCCCTCCACTTT	CASQDREGSPLHF
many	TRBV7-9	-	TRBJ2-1	TGTGCCAGCAGCACACTGCTTAGCGGTCTCAGCAATGAGCAGTTCTTC	CASSTLLSGLSNEQFF
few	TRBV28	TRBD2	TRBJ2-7	TGTGCCAGCACCGCGGGACTAGCGCAAACCTACGAGCAGTACTTC	CASTAGLAQTYEQYF
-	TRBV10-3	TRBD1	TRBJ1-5	TGTGCCATCAGTGACAGGGGGCTTGGTAGCAATCAGCCCCAGCATTTT	CAISDRGLGSNQPQHF
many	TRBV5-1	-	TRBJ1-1	TGCGCCAGCAGCCCTATGGCCAGACTCATGAACACTGAAGCTTTCTTT	CASSPMARLMNTEAFF
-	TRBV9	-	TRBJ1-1	TGTGCCAGCAGCGTAGAGTCCTTGGGCACTGAAGCTTTCTTT	CASSVESLGTEAFF
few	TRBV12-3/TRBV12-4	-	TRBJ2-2	TGTGCCAGCAGTTTTCATGTTGGCACTAACACCGGGGAGCTGTTTTTT	CASSFHVGTNTGELFF
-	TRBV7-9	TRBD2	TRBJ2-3	TGTGCCAGCAGCTCCGGGACTAGCCCAGATACGCAGTATTTT	CASSSGTSPDTQYF
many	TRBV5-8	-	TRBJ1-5	TGTGCCAGCAGCTGGGATCAGCCCCAGCATTTT	CASSWDQPQHF
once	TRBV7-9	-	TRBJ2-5	TGTGCCAGCAGCTTAGGTCCGGCGGGGCAAGAGACCCAGTACTTC	CASSLGPAGQETQYF
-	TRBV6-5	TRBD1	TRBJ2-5	TGTGCCAGCAGGGCCGGGACAGGGGGGAGAGAGACCCAGTACTTC	CASRAGTGGRETQYF
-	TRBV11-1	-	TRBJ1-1	TGTGCCAGCAGCTTAGTAGCAGGGGCCACCGAAGCTTTCTTT	CASSLVAGATEAFF
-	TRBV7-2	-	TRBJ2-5	TGTGCCAGCAGCTTGATCGGCGAGGGCCAGTACTTC	CASSLIGEGQYF
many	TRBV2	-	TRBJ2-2	TGTGCCAGCAGTGTAATGGGGGAGCTGTTTTTT	CASSVMGELFF
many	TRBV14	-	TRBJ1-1	TGTGCCAGCAGCCAAGGGGTAGAGTACGTCGGAGCTTTCTTT	CASSQGVEYVGAFF
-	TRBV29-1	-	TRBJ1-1	TGCAGCGTTCGTTCGTCTCGCAGGGGGAACACTGAAGCTTTCTTT	CSVRSSRRGNTEAFF
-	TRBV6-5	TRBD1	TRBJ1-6	TGTGCCAGCAGTTCGGGACAGGAGAATTCACCCCTCCACTTT	CASSSGQENSPLHF
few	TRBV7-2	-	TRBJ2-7	TGTGCCAGCAGCCCAACCAATTACGAGCAGTACTTC	CASSPTNYEQYF
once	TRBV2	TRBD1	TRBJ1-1	TGTGCCAGCAAAATCGGGACAGGGGGTCGGACTTTCTTT	CASKIGTGGRTFF
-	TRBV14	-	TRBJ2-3	TGTGCCAGCAGCCAAATAAGACAGGTGGATACGCAGTATTTT	CASSQIRQVDTQYF
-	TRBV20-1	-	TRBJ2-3	TGCAGTGCTAAAGGGGATACAGATACGCAGTATTTT	CSAKGDTDTQYF
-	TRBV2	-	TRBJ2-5	TGTGCCAGCAGTCCACCGGGACAAAACCAAGAGACCCAGTACTTC	CASSPPGQNQETQYF
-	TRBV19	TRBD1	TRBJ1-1	TGTGCCAGTAGTGCCGACAGGGGCATTGAGGCTTTCTTT	CASSADRGIEAFF
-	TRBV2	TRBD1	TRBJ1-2	TGTGCCAGCAGTTCCAGATCCTGGACAGGTATGGGTGGCTACACCTTC	CASSSRSWTGMGGYTF
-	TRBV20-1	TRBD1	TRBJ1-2	TGCAGTGTGATAAGACAGGGTCGCAACTATGGCTACACCTTC	CSVIRQGRNYGYTF
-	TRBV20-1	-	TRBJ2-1	TGCAGTGCCCAGGGGGGGGACCACAATGAGCAGTTCTTC	CSAQGGDHNEQFF
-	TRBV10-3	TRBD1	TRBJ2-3	TGTGCCATCAGTGAGTCGGTTAGCGGACAGGGGACGCAGTATTTT	CAISESVSGQGTQYF
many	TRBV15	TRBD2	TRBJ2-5	TGTGCCACCAGCGTAAGCGGGAGGGCCGGGGAGACCCAGTACTTC	CATSVSGRAGETQYF
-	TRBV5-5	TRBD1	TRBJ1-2	TGTGCCAGCAGCTTAGGTGGGACAGGGGGTAGTGGCTACACCTTC	CASSLGGTGGSGYTF
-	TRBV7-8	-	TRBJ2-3	TGTGCCAGCAGCTCCCAGATCACAGATACGCAGTATTTT	CASSSQITDTQYF
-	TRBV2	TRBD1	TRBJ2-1	TGTGCCAGCAGCGGACAGGGGAACAATGAGCAGTTCTTC	CASSGQGNNEQFF
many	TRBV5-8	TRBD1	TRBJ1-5	TGTGCCAGCAGCTTCAGACAGGGCAGATATCAGCCCCAGCATTTT	CASSFRQGRYQPQHF